The entry below describes one TCR beta chain. Antigen: not known. This specimen belongs to a study of cytomegalovirus exposure and HLA in healthy donors. Regarding the study as a whole: According to an earlier analysis, most TCR beta V segments yielded productive rearrangements about 87% or about 30% of the time.

The CDR3 is made up of 14 amino acids. Germline CDR1 reads LNHNV; CDR2 reads YYDKDF (reference sequence). The V end lost 2 bases, the J end lost 2 bases, and 6 bases lay between the germline ends. Both 60 Vbeta primers and 13 Jbeta primers went into the PCR. Generated by immunoSEQ multiplex PCR, the TCRdb table keeps only in-frame clones and is missing some. The data show over 100,000 clones, 60% to 80% seen once. Although they were nominally healthy when sampled, donors likely had unrecorded immune exposures. The clonotype originates from a female donor in good health and CMV-seronegative. Sample: PBMCs. The chain carries TRBV15 and TRBJ2-2; no clear D. The CDR3 loop reads CATSRPDNTGELFF. In nucleotides, the CDR3 is TGTGCCACCAGCAGACCAGATAACACCGGGGAGCTGTTTTTT.